Below, 24 T cell receptor beta chains from the same sample are listed, as sequenced in a study of spatial heterogeneity in lung cancer. In TCRdb, the 5' RACE reads were re-called with MiXCR into one record per CDR3 protein. The sample lists approximately 6,300 distinct CDR3 sequences, about 13% occurring once. Time point noted: sample taken at primary tumor resection. Sequenced material: normal lung tissue next to the tumor, taken at surgery. The receptor set was obtained from a female donor with early-stage non-small cell lung cancer.

By sample fraction, this clonotype is medium-sized. The V call is TRBV5-6, the J call TRBJ2-2; D not certain. The CDR3 extends over 15 amino acids. The V end lost 3 bases, the J end lost 3 bases, and 12 bases lay between the germline ends. Germline lookup yields CDR1 SGHDT and CDR2 YYEEEE. CDR3 in amino acids: CASSSSDTHTGELFF. CDR3 nucleotide sequence: TGTGCCAGCAGCTCCTCGGATACCCACACCGGGGAGCTGTTTTTT.

This clonotype was picked up a small number of times. At one end the junction does not follow the germline gene, possibly because of a read error. J is TRBJ1-2 and V is TRBV27; maybe TRBD1 (5 bases). Germline V gene sequence: CDR1 MNHEY, CDR2 SMNVEV (reference sequence). The CDR3 extends over 16 amino acids. CDR3 amino acids: CTSSSLCPTGDYGYTF. The CDR3 nucleotides read TGCACCAGCAGTTCGCTATGCCCCACAGGAGACTATGGCTACACCTTC.

This clonotype is judged medium-sized. The gene calls are TRBV5-6 and TRBJ2-1; possibly TRBD1 for D (6 bases). CDR3 length equals 15 residues. V was clipped by 4 bases and J by 2 bases, with 13 bases between them. The V gene's germline CDR1 is SGHDT and CDR2 YYEEEE. CDR3 in DNA: TGTGCCAGCAGCATGCCACAGGGCCCCTACAATGAGCAGTTCTTC. Amino acid sequence: CASSMPQGPYNEQFF.

There are a few counts of this clonotype. The chain employs TRBV12-3 or TRBV12-4 and TRBJ1-5; D is unclear. This CDR3 spans 14 amino acids. V was pared by 2 bases and J by 2 bases, with 7 bases between. The CDR3: CASSLLAGNQPQHF. The CDR3 DNA reads as TGTGCCAGCAGTTTACTCGCCGGCAATCAGCCCCAGCATTTT.

This clonotype occurred a few times. The gene calls are TRBV4-3 and TRBJ1-3; no clear D. With 0 bases removed from V and 0 bases from J, the gap between germline ends came to 12 bases. This CDR3 comprises 17 residues. Germline lookup yields CDR1 LGHNA and CDR2 YSLEER. The CDR3 nucleotides are TGCGCCAGCAGCCAAGATATTGTAGAGACCTCTGGAAACACCATATATTTT. Its translation: CASSQDIVETSGNTIYF.

There are many counts of this clonotype. J is TRBJ2-1 and V is TRBV5-1, with 7 bases aligning to TRBD1. After removal of 4 bases from V and 9 bases from J, the junction contained 10 bases not matched to a gene. CDR3 size: 14 residues. Germline V gene lookup returns CDR1 SGHRS and CDR2 YFSETQ. The CDR3 nucleotides read TGCGCCAGCAGCCATCCTGGACAGGTTGGTGAGCAGTTCTTC. This sequence encodes CASSHPGQVGEQFF.

J is TRBJ2-2 and V is TRBV19, with 7 bases matching TRBD1. The CDR3 covers 13 residues. CDR1 is LNHDA, CDR2 SQIVND, per germline (reference sequence). Germline trimming cut 9 bases from V and 4 bases from J; bases unmatched to any gene: 5. The CDR3 protein is CASDRVGTGELFF. For the CDR3, the DNA is TGTGCCAGCGACAGGGTCGGCACCGGGGAGCTGTTTTTT.

The chain combines TRBV7-7 with TRBJ2-3, with 12 nucleotides matching TRBD2. Germline trimming cut 1 base from V and 4 bases from J; bases unmatched to any gene: 6. The CDR3 has 17 residues. Germline V gene lookup returns CDR1 SSHAT and CDR2 FNYEAQ (reference sequence). The CDR3 DNA reads TGTGCCAGCAGCTTAGAACCCACTAGCGGGGGGCCAGATACGCAGTATTTT. It codes for CASSLEPTSGGPDTQYF.

This clonotype was seen many times. The chain uses TRBV28 and TRBJ2-7, with D possibly matching TRBD1 (6 bases). The germline V and J ends were trimmed by 4 bases and 12 bases, with 13 bases remaining between them. The CDR3 has 11 amino acids. Germline CDR1 and CDR2: MDHEN and SYDVKM. As DNA, the CDR3 is TGTGCCAGCAGTTCATACAGGGTCCTGTACTTC. The encoded protein is CASSSYRVLYF.

By share, this clonotype ranks as medium-sized. The chain links TRBV7-3 to TRBJ2-5, with a possible D match to TRBD2 (6 bases). There are 15 residues in the CDR3. CDR1 and CDR2 (germline): SGHTA, FQGTGA. Between the trimmed V and J ends, which lost 1 base and 5 bases, there was a span of 14 bases. The CDR3 sequence is CASSLNGLRSETQYF. CDR3 coding DNA: TGTGCCAGCAGCTTAAATGGACTACGATCGGAGACCCAGTACTTC. The entire variable domain, with the rest obtained from reference TRBV7-3 and TRBJ2-5, is as follows: GAGVSQTPSNKVTEKGKYVELRCDPISGHTALYWYRQSLGQGPEFLIYFQGTGAADDSGLPNDRFFAVRPEGSVSTLKIQRTERGDSAVYLCASSLNGLRSETQYFGPGTRLLVL.

A few counts support this clonotype. Since a much larger clone is just one base distant, this may be a read error. V gene TRBV6-6 combines with J gene TRBJ2-5; D is ambiguous. CDR3 size: 14 residues. Germline CDR1 and CDR2: MNHNY and SVGAGI (reference sequence). V was cut by 1 base and J by 2 bases, with 8 bases left in between. The DNA of the CDR3 is TGTGCCAGCAGTTACTGGCCAGGTCAAGAGACCCAGTACTTC. As protein: CASSYWPGQETQYF.

The V call is TRBV4-3, the J call TRBJ1-2; TRBD1 aligns across 9 bases. The CDR3 sequence is 15 residues long. The V and J ends lost 2 bases and 4 bases, in that order; junction bases with no gene match: 5. Germline V gene data show CDR1 as LGHNA and CDR2 as YSLEER. DNA for the CDR3: TGCGCCAGCAGCCAACCGGGACAGGGTCTCTATGGCTACACCTTC. Translating it yields CASSQPGQGLYGYTF.

This clonotype is classed as medium-sized. The CDR3 is CASSTEKLAGDPRSTDTQYF. In nucleotides, the CDR3 is TGTGCCAGCAGCACCGAAAAACTAGCGGGAGACCCCCGCAGCACAGATACGCAGTATTTT. J is TRBJ2-3 and V is TRBV21-1; the table's D call, TRBD2, has no DNA check behind it. TRBV21-1 is deemed a pseudogene. The CDR3 is 20 amino acids.

At least ten counts were recorded for this clonotype. A read error may account for a junction end that differs from germline. The chain recombines TRBV12-3 or TRBV12-4 with TRBJ2-1, with TRBD1 matching 7 bases. CDR3 size: 15 residues. This chain's CDR3 is CASTLQGLSYNEQFF. CDR3 sequence (DNA): TGTGCCAGCACTTTACAGGGGCTTTCCTACAATGAGCAGTTCTTC.

The chain links TRBV20-1 to TRBJ2-3, with D possibly TRBD2 on 5 matching bases. In germline, CDR1 is DFQATT, CDR2 SNEGSKA (reference sequence). The CDR3 loop spans 13 amino acids. V was trimmed by 3 bases and J by 1 base, leaving 8 bases between them. The CDR3 loop reads CSASKAGTDTQYF. The DNA for the CDR3 is TGCAGTGCTAGCAAAGCGGGCACAGATACGCAGTATTTT.

This clonotype was seen a handful of times. V is TRBV4-1 and J is TRBJ1-5; D unclear. Germline CDR1 and CDR2: MGHRA and YSYEKL. This CDR3 contains 16 residues. V lost 3 bases and J lost 5, with 17 bases in between. CDR3 DNA: TGCGCCAGCAGCCAGTCCCTCGCCCGACTGGATCAGCCCCAGCATTTT. Amino acids: CASSQSLARLDQPQHF.

This clonotype is a singleton in its sample. J is TRBJ1-6 and V is TRBV23-1; a weak D match, TRBD1 (5 bases). TRBV23-1 belongs to the ORF category, with a function that is uncertain. CDR3 length equals 17 residues. Trimming took 4 bases from V and 3 from J, leaving 16 bases between them. CDR3 amino acids: CASSRQGRCHYNSPLHF. CDR3 DNA sequence: TGCGCCAGCAGTCGCCAGGGTAGATGCCACTATAATTCACCCCTCCACTTT.

The chain combines TRBV27 with TRBJ2-3, with unresolved D. V dropped 8 bases and J dropped 2 bases, with 11 bases sitting between them. Germline V gene sequence: CDR1 MNHEY, CDR2 SMNVEV (reference sequence). This CDR3 is 13 amino acids long. The CDR3 reads CASRTTYTDTQYF. CDR3 DNA: TGTGCCAGCCGGACGACCTACACAGATACGCAGTATTTT.

This clonotype appeared a few times. The rearrangement uses TRBV12-3 or TRBV12-4 and TRBJ2-7; D is unclear. CDR3 length: 12 amino acids. Deletions cut 4 bases from V and 3 bases from J, with 7 bases between. The CDR3: CASSYNRYEQYF. As DNA, the CDR3 is TGTGCCAGCAGTTATAACCGCTACGAGCAGTACTTC.

This clonotype was picked up many times. The chain uses TRBV18 and TRBJ2-5; 9 bases align to TRBD1. The CDR3 length is 17 residues. The V and J ends lost 3 bases and 0 bases, in that order; junction bases with no gene match: 8. Germline CDR1 is KGHSH and CDR2 is LQKENI. The CDR3 spells CASSPRDRASYQETQYF. In nucleotides, the CDR3 is TGTGCCAGCTCACCCCGGGACAGGGCTTCGTACCAAGAGACCCAGTACTTC. The full variable domain, with the rest looked up from reference TRBV18 and TRBJ2-5, is NAGVMQNPRHLVRRRGQEARLRCSPMKGHSHVYWYRQLPEEGLKFMVYLQKENIIDESGMPKERFSAEFPKEGPSILRIQQVVRGDSAAYFCASSPRDRASYQETQYFGPGTRLLVL.

This chain connects TRBV19 to TRBJ1-5; D remains unclear. The germline V and J ends were trimmed by 6 bases and 0 bases, with 3 bases remaining between them. This CDR3 is 12 amino acids long. CDR1 and CDR2 from the germline V gene are LNHDA and SQIVND (reference sequence). DNA of the CDR3: TGTGCCAGTAGAGATAGCAATCAGCCCCAGCATTTT. It translates to CASRDSNQPQHF.

Judged by abundance, this clonotype is large (0.1 to 1%). The chain employs TRBV5-1 and TRBJ1-1; tentatively, D is TRBD1 (5 bases). V was trimmed by 4 bases and J by 3 bases, leaving 16 bases between them. CDR3 size: 15 residues. Germline CDR1 SGHRS, CDR2 YFSETQ. The DNA for the CDR3 is TGCGCCAGCAGCCGGGCGGGGGTCGGGGACACTGAAGCTTTCTTT. As protein: CASSRAGVGDTEAFF.

This clonotype counts as medium-sized (0.01 to 0.1%). This rearrangement joins TRBV7-2 to TRBJ2-4; D might be TRBD2 (5 bases). V lost 5 bases to trimming and J lost 8 bases, with 13 bases between them. Germline lookup yields CDR1 SGHTA and CDR2 FQGNSA. The CDR3 spans 13 residues. The CDR3 bases are TGTGCCAGCAGCCCCGGTAGGGAGTACATTCAGTACTTC. This sequence encodes CASSPGREYIQYF.

This clonotype was seen at least ten times. J is TRBJ2-3 and V is TRBV7-8, with D possibly matching TRBD2 (6 bases). The ends were cut back, 5 bases at V and 2 bases at J, with 29 bases in the middle. The CDR3 consists of 20 residues. Germline loops: CDR1 SGHVS, CDR2 FQNEAQ. The CDR3: CASSKTYISGAKPHTDTQYF. The DNA for the CDR3 is TGTGCCAGCAGCAAAACATACATTAGCGGAGCGAAACCTCACACAGATACGCAGTATTTT.